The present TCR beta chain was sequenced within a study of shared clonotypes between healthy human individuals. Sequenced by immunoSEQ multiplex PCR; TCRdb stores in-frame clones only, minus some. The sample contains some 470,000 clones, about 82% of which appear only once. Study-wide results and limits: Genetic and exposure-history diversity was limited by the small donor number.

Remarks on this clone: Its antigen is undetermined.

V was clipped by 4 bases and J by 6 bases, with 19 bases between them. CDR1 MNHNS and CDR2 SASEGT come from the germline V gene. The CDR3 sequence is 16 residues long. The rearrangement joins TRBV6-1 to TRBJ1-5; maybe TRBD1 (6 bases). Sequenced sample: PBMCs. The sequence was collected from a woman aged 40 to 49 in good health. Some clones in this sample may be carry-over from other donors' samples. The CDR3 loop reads CASSARLGTSGQPQHF. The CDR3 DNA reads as TGTGCCAGCAGTGCTCGCCTCGGGACATCGGGTCAGCCCCAGCATTTT.